This T cell receptor (beta chain) was identified in a study of naive and memory T cell subsets. Study-wide findings and caveats: Especially in CD8 cells, naive repertoires contained a few larger clonotypes, possibly CD45RA-re-expressing memory cells.

The J segment lost 4 bases and the V segment lost 3 bases, leaving 6 bases of the junction unmatched. The germline gives CDR1 KGHSH, CDR2 LQKENI. The CDR3 spans 15 residues. This clonotype showed up just a few times. Its antigen is unknown. Both TRBC1 and TRBC2 were covered by a beta constant-region primer of two equimolar oligonucleotides. Ligated cDNA was amplified by four rounds of PCR with nested alpha and beta constant-region primers and SP2. A 12-nucleotide UMI and the SP2 primer were added to the cDNA 3' end by oligonucleotide ligation. TCRdb re-analysed the UMI-ligation and nested PCR reads in MiXCR, keeping a single row per CDR3 protein. The profile shows roughly 92,000 distinct CDR3 sequences, 10% to 12% of them singletons.

The gene calls are TRBV18 and TRBJ1-5; TRBD1 aligns across 7 bases. What was sequenced was naive CD4+ T cells from blood. The origin of this receptor is a human donor in good health. The CDR3 DNA reads TGTGCCAGCTCACCTTCAGGGGGAGCAAATCAGCCCCAGCATTTT. Residues: CASSPSGGANQPQHF.